This T cell receptor (beta chain) was observed in a study of CD8 T cells in ankylosing spondylitis. Points from the study as a whole: Certain motif variants had earlier appeared in reactive arthritis synovial fluid and blood. In ankylosing spondylitis patients, matched synovial fluid reportedly showed significant enrichment of disease-linked clones. Typical of ankylosing spondylitis blood, it appeared, was a TCR beta motif of under 10 highly homologous variants. Peripheral blood samples showed relatively rare disease-linked clones, and these clones were CD8+.

Quantitative 5'-RACE was performed with molecular barcodes, and it yielded the TCR beta libraries. One entry per CDR3 protein results from TCRdb running MiXCR on the 5' RACE reads. In the table there are fewer than 250,000 distinct CDR3 sequences, 15% to 20% of which are singletons. This clonotype turned up a few times. What it binds is unknown. Trimming stripped 2 bases from V and 2 bases from J, with 27 bases between. The CDR3 totals 19 residues. Per germline, CDR1 DFQATT and CDR2 SNEGSKA (reference sequence). This receptor was obtained from a male donor with ankylosing spondylitis. Sequencing was done on a sample of blood, either unsorted or a sorted T cell fraction (not recorded which). The rearrangement uses TRBV20-1 and TRBJ2-5, with D hard to call. CDR3 sequence reads: CSARTSAVLGESPQETQYF. CDR3 nucleotides: TGCAGTGCTAGAACGAGTGCGGTTTTGGGTGAGAGCCCTCAAGAGACCCAGTACTTC.